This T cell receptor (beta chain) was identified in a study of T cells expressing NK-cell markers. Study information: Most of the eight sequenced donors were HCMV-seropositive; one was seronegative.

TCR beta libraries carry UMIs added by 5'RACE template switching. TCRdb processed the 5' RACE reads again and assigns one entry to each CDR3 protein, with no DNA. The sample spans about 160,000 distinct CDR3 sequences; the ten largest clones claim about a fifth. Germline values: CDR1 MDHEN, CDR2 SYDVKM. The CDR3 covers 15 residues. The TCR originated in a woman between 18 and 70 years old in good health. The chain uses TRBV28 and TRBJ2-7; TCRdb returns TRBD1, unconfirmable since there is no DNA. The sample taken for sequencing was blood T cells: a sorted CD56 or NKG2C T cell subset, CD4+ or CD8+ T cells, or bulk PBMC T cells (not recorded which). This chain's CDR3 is CATSPGQAILYEQYF.